The T cell receptor beta chain described here comes from a study of control samples from healthy donors and cancer patients. Only one count was recorded for this clone. Between the trimmed V and J ends, which lost 8 bases and 2 bases, there was a span of 17 bases. Germline V gives CDR1 SNHLY, CDR2 FYNNEI. The CDR3 loop spans 15 amino acids. Sequenced by immunoSEQ multiplex PCR; TCRdb stores in-frame clones only, minus some. The sample lists 140,000 or so clones; under 90% were seen once. Sequenced: blood. The chain recombines TRBV2 with TRBJ2-3; perhaps TRBD2 as D (5 bases). This TCR was recovered from a man aged 25-40 years in good health. CDR3 residues: CASADLALATDTQYF. The DNA of the CDR3 is TGTGCCAGCGCTGACCTCGCCCTAGCCACAGATACGCAGTATTTT.